The rows below give T cell receptor beta chains drawn from one sample of a study of cytomegalovirus exposure and HLA in healthy donors. Sequencing was performed with immunoSEQ multiplex PCR; in TCRdb, only in-frame clones are kept and a portion is missing. The sample holds about 76,000 clones; roughly 73% are singletons and the top ten take 15% to 20%. The specimen sequenced was PBMCs. These receptors were taken from a middle-aged woman in good health and CMV-seropositive. Both conserved end residues are part of each CDR3. The D gene is left open where the match is weak. Size is stated for part of the rows, as once, few or many counts, or as a class when the clone is expanded.

TRBJ1-1	TRBV4-3	14	.	.	CASSQDGGRGRAFF	TGCGCCAGCAGCCAAGATGGGGGGAGGGGTCGCGCTTTCTTT
TRBJ2-7	TRBV2	13	.	TRBD2	CASSEAAGRPEDF	TGTGCCAGCAGTGAAGCAGCGGGGCGTCCAGAGGACTTC
TRBJ1-1	TRBV7-9	13	.	.	CASSFWGQFEAFF	TGTGCCAGCAGCTTTTGGGGACAATTTGAAGCTTTCTTT
TRBJ1-1	TRBV19	14	.	.	CASSPTVPYTEAFF	TGTGCCAGTAGTCCAACTGTCCCCTACACTGAAGCTTTCTTT
TRBJ2-7	TRBV7-9	17	once	TRBD1	CASSLGRTWDRRFEQYF	TGTGCCAGCAGCTTAGGTCGCACGTGGGACAGACGGTTTGAGCAGTACTTC
TRBJ2-7	TRBV30	14	once	TRBD1	CAWSLQGSGYEQYF	TGTGCCTGGAGTCTACAGGGGTCCGGCTACGAGCAGTACTTC
TRBJ1-2	TRBV6-5	11	.	.	CASGREAGTTF	TGTGCCAGCGGTCGGGAGGCGGGAACCACCTTC
TRBJ2-1	TRBV14	15	.	TRBD2	CASSLLAGVSHEQFF	TGTGCCAGCAGCCTCCTAGCGGGAGTCTCGCATGAGCAGTTCTTC
TRBJ1-5	TRBV10-3	15	.	TRBD1	CAISESGQGYQPQHF	TGTGCCATCAGTGAGTCGGGACAGGGGTATCAGCCCCAGCATTTT
TRBJ2-7	TRBV27	14	.	TRBD1	CASSFTGQPYEQYF	TGTGCCAGCAGTTTTACGGGACAGCCCTACGAGCAGTACTTC
TRBJ2-3	TRBV27	14	once	TRBD1	CATKQGAWTDTQYF	TGTGCCACCAAACAGGGGGCCTGGACAGATACGCAGTATTTT
TRBJ2-7	TRBV9	14	few	.	CASSVGDRSYEQYF	TGTGCCAGCAGCGTTGGTGACAGATCCTACGAGCAGTACTTC
TRBJ1-2	TRBV6-1	15	.	.	CASSVAATGANGYTF	TGTGCCAGCAGTGTTGCTGCGACAGGTGCAAATGGCTACACCTTC
TRBJ2-5	TRBV7-2	14	.	.	CASSSGQIQETQYF	TGTGCCAGCAGCTCTGGACAGATCCAAGAGACCCAGTACTTC
TRBJ1-4	TRBV5-1	16	.	TRBD1	CASRPLTGGGNEKLFF	TGCGCCAGCAGACCGTTGACAGGGGGTGGGAATGAAAAACTGTTTTTT
TRBJ1-5	TRBV7-9	14	.	.	CASSSGYSNQPQHF	TGTGCCAGCAGCTCGGGTTATAGCAATCAGCCCCAGCATTTT
TRBJ1-2	TRBV5-6	16	.	.	CASSSLRQGSGYGYTF	TGTGCCAGCAGCTCCCTCCGGCAGGGAAGTGGCTATGGCTACACCTTC
TRBJ2-3	TRBV4-1	15	.	.	CASSHPARSTDTQYF	TGCGCCAGCAGCCATCCGGCCAGGTCCACAGATACGCAGTATTTT
TRBJ2-7	TRBV4-1	16	.	.	CASSQGSASVLYEQYF	TGCGCCAGCAGCCAAGGCTCCGCCTCGGTACTCTACGAGCAGTACTTC
TRBJ2-1	TRBV19	16	.	TRBD2	CASSFRTSGGANEQFF	TGTGCCAGTAGTTTCAGGACTAGCGGGGGGGCTAATGAGCAGTTCTTC
TRBJ2-6	TRBV7-2	16	.	.	CASSLGGLSGANVLTF	TGTGCCAGCAGCTTAGGGGGCTTGTCTGGGGCCAACGTCCTGACTTTC
TRBJ2-7	TRBV2	16	.	.	CASSEAVVPRIGEQYF	TGTGCCAGCAGTGAAGCGGTGGTCCCCAGAATCGGGGAGCAGTACTTC